The clone carrying this T cell receptor beta chain was observed at least ten times. Its antigen is undetermined. TCRdb called the 5' RACE reads again in MiXCR, with one record for every CDR3 protein. The data contain some 220,000 distinct CDR3 sequences, about 7% of them singletons. The source of the sample is a study of CD8 T cells in ankylosing spondylitis. General study points: A TCR beta motif made of several highly homologous variants seemed typical of ankylosing spondylitis blood.

Germline V gene sequence: CDR1 SGHVS, CDR2 FNYEAQ. The trim removed 4 bases at V and 0 bases at J, leaving 6 bases unmatched. This CDR3 region has 18 residues. The chain employs TRBV7-6 and TRBJ2-5; 15 positions match TRBD2. The TCR was taken from a male donor with ankylosing spondylitis. The specimen sequenced was blood, either unsorted or a sorted T cell fraction (not recorded which). The CDR3: CASSSRTSGGGYQETQYF. The CDR3 DNA reads TGTGCCAGCAGCTCGAGGACTAGCGGGGGGGGGTACCAAGAGACCCAGTACTTC.